The present entry profiles one TCR beta chain with its context. Its antigen is undetermined. The record originates from a study of cytomegalovirus exposure and HLA in healthy donors. PCR amplification relied on 60 Vbeta primers (plus 13 Jbeta primers). Libraries were prepared by immunoSEQ multiplex PCR; TCRdb keeps only in-frame clonotypes and omits some of them. Seen here are around 130,000 clones, around 70% observed once, and the top ten hold 6.5% to 8%. Study-wide points: As a later analysis showed, a missense DCLRE1C variant was linked to trimming of TCR beta V- and J-genes.

Germline values: CDR1 MGHRA, CDR2 YSYEKL. Trimming left V 2 bases short and J 5 bases short, with 13 bases between. The CDR3 is made up of 15 amino acids. The sequenced sample was PBMCs. This TCR was sampled from a middle-aged man in good health and CMV-seropositive. The rearrangement links TRBV4-1 to TRBJ2-1, with a weak D call TRBD1 (6 bases). CDR3 sequence reads: CASSQLQGRDNEQFF. CDR3 DNA: TGCGCCAGCAGCCAACTACAGGGACGGGACAATGAGCAGTTCTTC.